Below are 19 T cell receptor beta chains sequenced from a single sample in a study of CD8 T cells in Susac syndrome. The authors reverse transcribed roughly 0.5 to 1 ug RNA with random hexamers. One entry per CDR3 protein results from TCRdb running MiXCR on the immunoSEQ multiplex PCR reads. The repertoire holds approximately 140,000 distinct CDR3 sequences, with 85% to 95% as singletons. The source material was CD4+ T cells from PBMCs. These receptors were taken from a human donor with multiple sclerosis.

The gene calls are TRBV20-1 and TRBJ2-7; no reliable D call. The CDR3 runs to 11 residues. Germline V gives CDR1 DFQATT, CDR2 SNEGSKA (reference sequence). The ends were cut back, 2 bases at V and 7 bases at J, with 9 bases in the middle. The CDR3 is CSARKIGEQYF. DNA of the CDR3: TGCAGTGCTAGAAAGATCGGGGAGCAGTACTTC.

The CDR3 loop is CATQLGLVRGNEQFF. CDR3 in DNA: TGTGCCACCCAACTCGGACTAGTCAGGGGGAATGAGCAGTTCTTC. V is TRBV6-6 and J is TRBJ2-1; D may match TRBD1 or TRBD2 (7 bases each). Trimming pared 10 bases from V and 7 bases from J, leaving 23 bases between. This CDR3 has 15 amino acids. Germline assignment: CDR1 MNHNY and CDR2 SVGAGI (reference sequence).

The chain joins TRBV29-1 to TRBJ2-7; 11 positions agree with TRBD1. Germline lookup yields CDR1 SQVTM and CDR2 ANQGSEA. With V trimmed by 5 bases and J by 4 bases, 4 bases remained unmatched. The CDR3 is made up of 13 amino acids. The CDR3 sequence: CSVSGQGVYEQYF. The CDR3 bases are TGCAGCGTTTCGGGACAGGGGGTTTACGAGCAGTACTTC.

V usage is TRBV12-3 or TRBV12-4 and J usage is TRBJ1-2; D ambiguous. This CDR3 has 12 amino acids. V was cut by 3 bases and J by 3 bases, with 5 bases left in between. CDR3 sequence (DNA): TGTGCCAGCAGTTTTCAGGACTATGGCTACACCTTC. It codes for CASSFQDYGYTF.

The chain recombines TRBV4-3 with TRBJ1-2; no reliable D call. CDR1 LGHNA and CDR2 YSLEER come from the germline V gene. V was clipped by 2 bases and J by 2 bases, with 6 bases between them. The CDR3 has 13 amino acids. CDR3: CASSQYTNYGYTF. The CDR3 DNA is TGCGCCAGCAGCCAATACACGAACTATGGCTACACCTTC.

CDR3 bases: TGTGCCAGCAGTTCCGGAGCATTTTATAGCAATCAGCCCCAGCATTTT. Protein: CASSSGAFYSNQPQHF. V is TRBV12-3 or TRBV12-4 and J is TRBJ1-5; D is unresolved. Trimming took off 4 bases at V and 0 bases at J, with 13 bases between the two ends. The CDR3 totals 16 residues.

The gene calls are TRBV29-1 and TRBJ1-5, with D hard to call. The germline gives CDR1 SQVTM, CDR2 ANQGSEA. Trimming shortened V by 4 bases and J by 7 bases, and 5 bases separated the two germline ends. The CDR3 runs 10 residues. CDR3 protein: CSVGQQPQHF. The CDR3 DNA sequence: TGCAGCGTTGGTCAGCAGCCCCAGCATTTT.

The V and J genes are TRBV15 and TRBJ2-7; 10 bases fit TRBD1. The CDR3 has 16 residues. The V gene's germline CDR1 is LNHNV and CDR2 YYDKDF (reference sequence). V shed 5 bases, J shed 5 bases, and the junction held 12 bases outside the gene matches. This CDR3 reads CATSADIRQGAHEQYF. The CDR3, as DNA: TGTGCCACCAGCGCCGATATTAGACAGGGGGCCCACGAGCAGTACTTC.

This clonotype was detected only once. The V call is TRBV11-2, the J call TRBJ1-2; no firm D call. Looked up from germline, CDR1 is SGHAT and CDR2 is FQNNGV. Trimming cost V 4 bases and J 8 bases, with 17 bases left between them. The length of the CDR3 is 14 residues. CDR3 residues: CASSSPREGGGYTF. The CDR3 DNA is TGTGCCAGCAGCTCTCCGCGGGAAGGAGGGGGCTACACCTTC.

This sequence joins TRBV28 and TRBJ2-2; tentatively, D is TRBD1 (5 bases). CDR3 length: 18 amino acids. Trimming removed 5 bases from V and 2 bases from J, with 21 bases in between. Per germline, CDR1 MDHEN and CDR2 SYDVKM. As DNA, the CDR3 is TGTGCCAGCAGTCCCCAATGGTTGGGGCTACCAAACACCGGGGAGCTGTTTTTT. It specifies CASSPQWLGLPNTGELFF.

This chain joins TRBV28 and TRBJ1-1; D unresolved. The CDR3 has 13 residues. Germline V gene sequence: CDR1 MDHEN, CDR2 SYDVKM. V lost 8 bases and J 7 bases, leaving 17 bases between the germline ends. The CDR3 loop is CASSSAGGSEAFF. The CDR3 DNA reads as TGTGCCAGCTCATCGGCGGGAGGAAGTGAAGCTTTCTTT.

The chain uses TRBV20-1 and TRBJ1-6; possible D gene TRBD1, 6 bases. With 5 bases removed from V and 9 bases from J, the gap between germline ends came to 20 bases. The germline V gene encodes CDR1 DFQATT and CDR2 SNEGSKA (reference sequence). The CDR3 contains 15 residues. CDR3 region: CSAPQGRSEVSPLHF. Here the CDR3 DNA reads TGCAGTGCTCCGCAGGGGCGCTCAGAGGTTTCACCCCTCCACTTT.

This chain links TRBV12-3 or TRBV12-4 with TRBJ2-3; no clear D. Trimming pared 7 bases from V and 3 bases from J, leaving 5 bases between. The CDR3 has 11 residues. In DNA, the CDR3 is TGTGCCAGCATGATTACAGATACGCAGTATTTT. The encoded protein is CASMITDTQYF.

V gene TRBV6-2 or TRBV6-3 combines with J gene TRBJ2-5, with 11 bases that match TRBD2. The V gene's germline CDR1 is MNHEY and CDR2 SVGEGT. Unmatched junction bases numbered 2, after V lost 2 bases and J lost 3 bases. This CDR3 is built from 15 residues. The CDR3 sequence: CASSYQLAGEETQYF. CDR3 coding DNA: TGTGCCAGCAGTTACCAACTAGCGGGGGAAGAGACCCAGTACTTC.

CDR3 sequence: CASSAGGMWETQYF. The CDR3, as DNA: TGTGCCAGCAGTGCGGGGGGCATGTGGGAGACCCAGTACTTC. This chain uses TRBV28 with TRBJ2-5; TRBD2 aligns across 8 bases. Germline V gene sequence: CDR1 MDHEN, CDR2 SYDVKM. The CDR3 spans 14 residues. Trimming removed 5 bases from V and 5 bases from J; junction bases left unmatched: 7.

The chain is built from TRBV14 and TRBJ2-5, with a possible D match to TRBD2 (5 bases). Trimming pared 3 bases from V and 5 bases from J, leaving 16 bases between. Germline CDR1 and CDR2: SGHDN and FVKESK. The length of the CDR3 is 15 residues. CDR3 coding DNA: TGTGCCAGCAGCCAGTTAACGGGGTCCGTCGAGACCCAGTACTTC. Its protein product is CASSQLTGSVETQYF.

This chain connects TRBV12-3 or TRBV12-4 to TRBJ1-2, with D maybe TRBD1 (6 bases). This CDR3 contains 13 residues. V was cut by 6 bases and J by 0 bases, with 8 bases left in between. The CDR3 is CASRDSTNYGYTF. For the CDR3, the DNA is TGTGCCAGCAGGGACAGTACTAACTATGGCTACACCTTC.

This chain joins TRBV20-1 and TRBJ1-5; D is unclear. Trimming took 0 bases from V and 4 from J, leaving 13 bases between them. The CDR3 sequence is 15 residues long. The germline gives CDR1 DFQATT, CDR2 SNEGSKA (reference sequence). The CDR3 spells CSAREGLQANQPQHF. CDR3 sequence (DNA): TGCAGTGCTAGAGAGGGCCTGCAGGCGAATCAGCCCCAGCATTTT.

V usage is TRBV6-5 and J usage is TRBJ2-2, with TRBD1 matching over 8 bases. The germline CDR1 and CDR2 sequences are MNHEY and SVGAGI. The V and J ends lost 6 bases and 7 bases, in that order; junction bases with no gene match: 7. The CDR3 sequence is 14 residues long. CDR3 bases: TGTGCCAGCAGGGCAGGGGGCCAGGGCGGGGAGCTGTTTTTT. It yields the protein CASRAGGQGGELFF.